A single sample is the source of the 27 T cell receptor beta chains below, sequenced in a study of identical twins. TCRdb used MiXCR to reprocess the 5' RACE reads, holding one entry per CDR3 protein. The sample records about 900,000 distinct CDR3 sequences, about 12% being singletons. A further study also used this sample, focusing on yellow fever vaccine responses in identical twins.

Sequencing used PBMCs. The receptors derive from a woman aged 18-29 years in good health.

Only a few counts were recorded for this clonotype. The rearrangement joins TRBV5-1 to TRBJ2-7; possibly TRBD1 or TRBD2 for D (7 bases each). CDR1 and CDR2 from the germline V gene are SGHRS and YFSETQ. The V gene lost 0 bases and the J gene lost 3 bases, with 10 bases spanning the gap. This CDR3 comprises 14 residues. CDR3 coding DNA: TGCGCCAGCAGCTTGGGCAGGGGGGGCTACGAGCAGTACTTC. This translates into CASSLGRGGYEQYF.

The gene calls are TRBV12-3 or TRBV12-4 and TRBJ2-1, with TRBD2 matching over 10 bases. The junction had 5 bases not matched to a gene; V was cut back by 2 bases and J by 4 bases. CDR3 length: 16 amino acids. As DNA, the CDR3 is TGTGCCAGCAGTTTAAGGGGGACTAGCGAGTACAATGAGCAGTTCTTC. This codes for CASSLRGTSEYNEQFF.

The chain links TRBV6-5 to TRBJ1-2; perhaps TRBD1 as D (5 bases). The CDR3 runs 15 residues. Per the germline V gene, CDR1 is MNHEY and CDR2 is SVGAGI. V shed 0 bases and J shed 7 bases, with 15 bases lying between them. Here the CDR3 DNA reads TGTGCCAGCAGTTACTCGAGATCGGGGCAGCGTGGCTACACCTTC. Translation gives CASSYSRSGQRGYTF.

This clonotype came up a few times. The chain employs TRBV3-1 and TRBJ2-1; no firm D call. V gave up 4 bases and J gave up 10 bases, with 17 bases separating them. Germline lookup yields CDR1 LGHDT and CDR2 YNNKEL (reference sequence). The CDR3 loop spans 14 amino acids. CDR3 DNA sequence: TGTGCCAGCAGCCCAAACCCTCCTTTCATCGAGCAGTTCTTC. Amino acids: CASSPNPPFIEQFF.

The V and J genes are TRBV5-1 and TRBJ2-7; TRBD2 agrees at 12 bases. V lost 0 bases, J lost 6 bases, and 7 bases stayed unmatched. The germline V gene has CDR1 SGHRS and CDR2 YFSETQ. CDR3 size: 16 residues. For the CDR3, the DNA is TGCGCCAGCAGCTTGGCGACTAGCGGGAGCCGGGGCGAGCAGTACTTC. Translating gives CASSLATSGSRGEQYF.

The gene calls are TRBV5-1 and TRBJ1-6, with D possibly matching TRBD1 (6 bases). The V gene lost 4 bases and the J gene lost 4 bases, with 21 bases spanning the gap. From germline, CDR1 is SGHRS and CDR2 YFSETQ. The CDR3 runs 18 residues. The CDR3 sequence is CASSPVARDKSYNSPLHF. DNA for the CDR3: TGCGCCAGCAGCCCGGTTGCTCGGGACAAATCTTATAATTCACCCCTCCACTTT.

Of note for this clonotype: At one boundary the junction diverges from the germline segment, which might be a read error. V and J are TRBV18 and TRBJ2-7, with D tentatively TRBD1 or TRBD2 (5 bases each). There are 13 residues in the CDR3. Germline V gives CDR1 KGHSH, CDR2 LQKENI. The CDR3 reads CASSPGTPYEQCF. For the CDR3, the DNA is TGTGCCAGCTCACCGGGGACCCCCTACGAGCAGTGCTTC. The full variable domain, its missing parts supplied by reference TRBV18 and TRBJ2-7, is NAGVMQNPRHLVRRRGQEARLRCSPMKGHSHVYWYRQLPEEGLKFMVYLQKENIIDESGMPKERFSAEFPKEGPSILRIQQVVRGDSAAYFCASSPGTPYEQCFGPGTRLTVT.

V and J are TRBV28 and TRBJ2-1, with D possibly being TRBD2 (7 bases). Germline V gives CDR1 MDHEN, CDR2 SYDVKM. This CDR3 spans 14 amino acids. V shed 7 bases and J shed 8 bases, with 18 bases lying between them. CDR3 amino acids: CASTWAGALYEQFF. The CDR3 nucleotides are TGTGCCAGCACCTGGGCGGGGGCCCTCTATGAGCAGTTCTTC.

CDR3 bases: TGTGCCAGCAGCCATATAGTGACCTCCTACAATGAGCAGTTCTTC. It codes for CASSHIVTSYNEQFF. V usage is TRBV7-6 and J usage is TRBJ2-1; D gene ambiguous. The germline V and J ends were trimmed by 5 bases and 0 bases, with 11 bases remaining between them. The CDR3 runs 15 residues. Germline loops: CDR1 SGHVS, CDR2 FNYEAQ. Filled out from reference TRBV7-6 and TRBJ2-1, the complete variable domain reads GAGVSQSPRYKVTKRGQDVALRCDPISGHVSLYWYRQALGQGPEFLTYFNYEAQQDKSGLPNDRFSAERPEGSISTLTIQRTEQRDSAMYRCASSHIVTSYNEQFFGPGTRLTVL.

As DNA, the CDR3 is TGCAGCGTTTCCCGCGGAGGTTCTGAAGCTTTCTTT. Translated, it gives CSVSRGGSEAFF. The V gene is TRBV29-1, the J gene TRBJ1-1; no firm D call. This CDR3 has 12 amino acids. Trimming pared 5 bases from V and 6 bases from J, leaving 13 bases between. Germline lookup yields CDR1 SQVTM and CDR2 ANQGSEA. The variable domain in full, completed from reference TRBV29-1 and TRBJ1-1, reads SAVISQKPSRDICQRGTSLTIQCQVDSQVTMMFWYRQQPGQSLTLIATANQGSEATYESGFVIDKFPISRPNLTFSTLTVSNMSPEDSSIYLCSVSRGGSEAFFGQGTRLTVV.

The sample holds a few counts of this clonotype. The chain joins TRBV27 to TRBJ2-5, with a tentative D call TRBD1 (6 bases). V gave up 5 bases and J gave up 0 bases, with 13 bases separating them. This CDR3 spans 15 amino acids. The germline CDR1 and CDR2 sequences are MNHEY and SMNVEV (reference sequence). In DNA, the CDR3 is TGTGCCAGCAGTGCTCAACAGGGTAACCAAGAGACCCAGTACTTC. Protein: CASSAQQGNQETQYF.

This chain joins TRBV6-2 or TRBV6-3 and TRBJ1-5; no reliable D call. This CDR3 has 16 residues. Trimming left V 6 bases short and J 3 bases short, with 18 bases between. Germline assignment: CDR1 MNHEY and CDR2 SVGEGT. The CDR3: CASSPHTDGYNQPQHF. Written as DNA, the CDR3 is TGTGCCAGCAGCCCTCACACTGACGGATACAATCAGCCCCAGCATTTT.

V gene TRBV20-1 combines with J gene TRBJ1-2; no clear D. V lost 1 base and J lost 6, with 12 bases in between. The CDR3 spans 13 residues. The germline gives CDR1 DFQATT, CDR2 SNEGSKA (reference sequence). The CDR3 sequence is CSARGVEGNGYTF. The CDR3 coding sequence is TGCAGTGCTAGAGGAGTGGAGGGTAATGGCTACACCTTC.

The chain recombines TRBV3-1 with TRBJ2-7; 12 bases are shared with TRBD1. Germline V gene sequence: CDR1 LGHDT, CDR2 YNNKEL (reference sequence). The CDR3 runs 14 residues. V gave up 3 bases and J gave up 5 bases; unmatched junction bases: 2. The CDR3 protein is CASSHGTGGDEQYF. CDR3 sequence (DNA): TGTGCCAGCAGCCACGGGACAGGGGGCGACGAGCAGTACTTC.

V usage is TRBV7-9 and J usage is TRBJ2-5, with 11 bases matching TRBD2. V was pared by 5 bases and J by 5 bases, with 10 bases of the junction left unmatched. The CDR3 is made up of 16 amino acids. From germline, CDR1 is SEHNR and CDR2 FQNEAQ (reference sequence). Here the CDR3 DNA reads TGTGCCAGCAGCCCCCCCTTAGCGGGGGGGCCTGAGACCCAGTACTTC. This codes for CASSPPLAGGPETQYF.

V usage is TRBV5-1 and J usage is TRBJ2-1; 9 bases align to TRBD2. The CDR3 is 16 amino acids. The V segment lost 4 bases and the J segment 0 bases; nucleotides outside the gene matches: 5. Germline V lookup: CDR1 SGHRS, CDR2 YFSETQ. CDR3 residues: CASSISSGSSYNEQFF. CDR3 DNA: TGCGCCAGCAGCATCAGTAGCGGGAGCTCCTACAATGAGCAGTTCTTC.

This clonotype was counted only a few times. This chain joins TRBV5-1 and TRBJ1-6; D perhaps matches TRBD1 (6 bases). The CDR3 sequence is 15 residues long. Looked up from germline, CDR1 is SGHRS and CDR2 is YFSETQ. Trimming stripped 4 bases from V and 8 bases from J, with 16 bases between. Here the CDR3 reads CASSSRGLEDSPLHF. The CDR3 nucleotides are TGCGCCAGCAGCAGCAGGGGTCTAGAGGATTCACCCCTCCACTTT. The entire variable domain, with the rest obtained from reference TRBV5-1 and TRBJ1-6, is as follows: KAGVTQTPRYLIKTRGQQVTLSCSPISGHRSVSWYQQTPGQGLQFLFEYFSETQRNKGNFPGRFSGRQFSNSRSEMNVSTLELGDSALYLCASSSRGLEDSPLHFGNGTRLTVT.

V is TRBV20-1 and J is TRBJ2-7; no clear D gene. Germline V gene data show CDR1 as DFQATT and CDR2 as SNEGSKA (reference sequence). V gave up 7 bases and J gave up 2 bases, with 18 bases separating them. The CDR3 extends over 14 amino acids. CDR3 sequence: CSVLDPARTYEQYF. CDR3 sequence (DNA): TGCAGTGTCCTAGACCCGGCTCGGACCTACGAGCAGTACTTC.

In this sample, this clonotype turned up a few times. CDR3: CASSLSGQVGNIQYF. As DNA, the CDR3 is TGCGCCAGCAGCTTGAGTGGACAAGTGGGAAACATTCAGTACTTC. The rearrangement uses TRBV5-1 and TRBJ2-4, with D perhaps matching TRBD1 (5 bases). The ends were cut back, 1 base at V and 6 bases at J, with 14 bases in the middle. Germline-derived CDR1 and CDR2 are SGHRS and YFSETQ. This CDR3 spans 15 amino acids.

V usage is TRBV10-1 and J usage is TRBJ1-1; 8 nucleotides match TRBD1. This CDR3 contains 13 residues. J lost 4 bases, V lost 6 bases, and 4 bases had no gene match. Germline CDR1 WNHNN, CDR2 SYGVQD (reference sequence). The CDR3 bases are TGCGCCAGCAGGGGACAGGTAGCCACTGAAGCTTTCTTT. It is translated as CASRGQVATEAFF.

V is TRBV7-7 and J is TRBJ2-5, with D possibly matching TRBD2 (6 bases). In germline, CDR1 is SSHAT, CDR2 FNYEAQ (reference sequence). Trimming took off 5 bases at V and 4 bases at J, with 14 bases between the two ends. This CDR3 spans 14 amino acids. Here the CDR3 reads CASSVLGGTETQYF. The DNA of the CDR3 is TGTGCCAGCAGCGTTCTCGGGGGTACAGAGACCCAGTACTTC.

This clonotype was picked up a small number of times. The rearrangement links TRBV19 to TRBJ2-1; TRBD1 is a possible D gene (5 bases). V shed 5 bases and J shed 1 base, with 15 bases lying between them. CDR1 LNHDA and CDR2 SQIVND come from the germline V gene (reference sequence). The length of the CDR3 is 16 residues. The CDR3 is CASSFRVTLSYNEQFF. DNA of the CDR3: TGTGCCAGTAGTTTCAGGGTAACACTATCCTACAATGAGCAGTTCTTC.

The chain has TRBV6-9 and TRBJ2-7; 8 bases are a match to TRBD1. V lost 8 bases to trimming and J lost 4 bases; unmatched junction nucleotides: 16. Germline loops: CDR1 MNHGY, CDR2 SVAAGI. This CDR3 has 16 residues. CDR3 loop: CASDDRGPSSLYEQYV. In DNA form, the CDR3 reads TGTGCCAGCGATGACAGGGGTCCCTCCAGCCTTTACGAGCAGTACGTC.

This clonotype showed up many times. The V gene is TRBV12-3 or TRBV12-4, the J gene TRBJ2-2; weak D call: TRBD2 (5 bases). The CDR3 is made up of 14 amino acids. Deletions cut 5 bases from V and 7 bases from J, with 14 bases between. The CDR3, as DNA: TGTGCCAGCAGTCGCGGGTCCCTCGGCGGGGAGCTGTTTTTT. This gives the protein CASSRGSLGGELFF.

This clonotype was recorded a few times. The V call is TRBV5-1, the J call TRBJ2-1; TRBD1 might be the D (5 bases). The CDR3 extends over 17 amino acids. Germline CDR1 SGHRS, CDR2 YFSETQ. V shed 2 bases and J shed 2 bases, with 17 bases lying between them. CDR3 DNA sequence: TGCGCCAGCAGCTTAAAACAGGCTATTACTACCTACAATGAGCAGTTCTTC. It is translated as CASSLKQAITTYNEQFF.

This clonotype was seen only a few times. J is TRBJ1-2 and V is TRBV7-8, with TRBD1 as a possible D gene (6 bases). V lost 5 bases and J 4 bases, leaving 20 bases between the germline ends. CDR3 length: 16 amino acids. Germline CDR1 is SGHVS and CDR2 is FQNEAQ. The CDR3 region is CASSEHPRGSGYGYTF. DNA for the CDR3: TGTGCCAGCAGCGAGCACCCCAGGGGATCGGGCTATGGCTACACCTTC.

This chain uses TRBV19 with TRBJ2-5, with a possible D match to TRBD1 (5 bases). The CDR3 runs 13 residues. Germline V CDR1 and CDR2: LNHDA, SQIVND (reference sequence). V dropped 5 bases and J dropped 2 bases, with 9 bases sitting between them. The CDR3 sequence: CASSAQGQETQYF. CDR3 in DNA: TGTGCCAGTAGTGCCCAGGGTCAAGAGACCCAGTACTTC.